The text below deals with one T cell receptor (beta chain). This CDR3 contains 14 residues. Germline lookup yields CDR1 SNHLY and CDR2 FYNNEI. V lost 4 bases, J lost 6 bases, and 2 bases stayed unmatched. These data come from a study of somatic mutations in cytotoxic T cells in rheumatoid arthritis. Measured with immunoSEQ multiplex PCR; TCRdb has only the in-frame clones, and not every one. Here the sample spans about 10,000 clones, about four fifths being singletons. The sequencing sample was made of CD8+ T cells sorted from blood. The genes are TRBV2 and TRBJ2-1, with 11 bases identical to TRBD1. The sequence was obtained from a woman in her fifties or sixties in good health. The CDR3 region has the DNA TGTGCCAGCAGTGGGGGACAGGGGGTCAATGAGCAGTTCTTC. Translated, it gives CASSGGQGVNEQFF.